Listed below are T cell receptor beta chains from one sample, sequenced in a study of cytomegalovirus exposure and HLA in healthy donors. Libraries were prepared by immunoSEQ multiplex PCR; TCRdb keeps only in-frame clonotypes and omits some of them. The profile shows 250,000 to 350,000 clones, 86% of them singletons. Sequencing was performed on PBMCs. The receptor set was obtained from a man in his forties or fifties in good health and CMV-seropositive. Each CDR3 is given with its conserved first and last residue. D genes are given only for firm matches. Size values are once, few and many counts, or a class for expanded clones, and some rows have none.

V gene	D gene	clone size	J gene	CDR3 protein	CDR3 DNA
TRBV7-9	TRBD1	once	TRBJ2-7	CASSPPSRQGLYEQYF	TGTGCCAGCAGCCCCCCCAGCCGACAGGGTCTGTACGAGCAGTACTTC
TRBV5-1	NA	NA	TRBJ2-1	CASSLVSLSSYNEQFF	TGCGCCAGCAGCTTGGTTAGCCTAAGCTCCTACAATGAGCAGTTCTTC
TRBV27	TRBD2	NA	TRBJ2-1	CASSLSGSNEQFF	TGTGCCAGCAGTTTAAGCGGGAGTAATGAGCAGTTCTTC
TRBV27	NA	NA	TRBJ2-5	CASSPGNIIQETQYF	TGTGCCAGCAGCCCCGGGAACATCATCCAAGAGACCCAGTACTTC
TRBV5-1	NA	NA	TRBJ2-3	CASRSGSGQRDTQYF	TGCGCCAGCAGGAGTGGGAGCGGGCAAAGAGATACGCAGTATTTT
TRBV2	TRBD2	once	TRBJ2-1	CASSQGVAGTYNEQFF	TGTGCCAGCAGCCAAGGGGTAGCGGGAACGTACAATGAGCAGTTCTTC
TRBV7-9	NA	NA	TRBJ2-3	CASSLSSAADTQYF	TGTGCCAGCAGCTTGAGTAGCGCGGCAGATACGCAGTATTTT
TRBV6-1	NA	NA	TRBJ2-6	CASSERAAGSGANVLTF	TGTGCCAGCAGTGAGAGGGCCGCGGGGTCTGGGGCCAACGTCCTGACTTTC
TRBV5-6	NA	NA	TRBJ2-2	CASSFAQAITGELFF	TGTGCCAGCAGCTTCGCACAGGCGATCACCGGGGAGCTGTTTTTT
TRBV27	NA	NA	TRBJ1-5	CASSLAGVGNQPQHF	TGTGCCAGCAGTTTGGCAGGGGTGGGAAATCAGCCCCAGCATTTT
TRBV29-1	TRBD1	NA	TRBJ1-2	CSVEGDRDGSNYGYTF	TGCAGCGTTGAAGGGGACAGGGACGGATCTAACTATGGCTACACCTTC
TRBV13	NA	NA	TRBJ1-1	CASSLYNTEAFF	TGTGCCAGCAGCTTGTATAACACTGAAGCTTTCTTT
TRBV28	NA	NA	TRBJ2-2	CAGKRANTGELFF	TGTGCCGGCAAGAGGGCGAACACCGGGGAGCTGTTTTTT
TRBV29-1	TRBD1	NA	TRBJ1-2	CSVELTGLYGYTF	TGCAGCGTTGAATTGACAGGGTTGTATGGCTACACCTTC
TRBV5-1	TRBD2	NA	TRBJ2-3	CASSMRTSGEDTQYF	TGCGCCAGCAGCATGCGGACTAGCGGGGAAGATACGCAGTATTTT
TRBV29-1	TRBD2	NA	TRBJ2-2	CSVFGRDNTGELFF	TGCAGCGTTTTCGGGAGGGATAACACCGGGGAGCTGTTTTTT
TRBV10-2	TRBD1	NA	TRBJ2-7	CASTKGQAAYEQYF	TGCGCCAGCACCAAAGGACAGGCCGCCTACGAGCAGTACTTC